The source of this T cell receptor beta chain is a study of blood T cell repertoires in COVID-19. On the study more broadly: Donors in the United States, Italy and Spain gave samples during acute or convalescent COVID-19. Nucleic acid was either cDNA or gDNA, and it came from T cells, B-cell-depleted T cells, or PBMCs.

This clone is a singleton in its sample. The CDR3 consists of 13 residues. V was pared by 3 bases and J by 7 bases, with 12 bases between. The germline gives CDR1 KGHSH, CDR2 LQKENI. The authors' processing: By means of reference gene primer amplification, nucleated cell counts were estimated. Sequencing used immunoSEQ multiplex PCR; TCRdb keeps in-frame clones, though not all of them. The V and J calls and clone size are taken from that table; D and trimming were inferred from the DNA. The table includes 250,000 to 400,000 clones, 88% detected once. Seattle patients were enrolled during active infection and followed longitudinally.

Material: peripheral blood. This TCR was recovered from a woman under 40 with COVID-19, enrolled during active disease. The gene calls are TRBV18 and TRBJ1-1, with D unclear. This CDR3 reads CASSPGSTLEAFF. CDR3 DNA: TGTGCCAGCTCACCCGGGTCGACCCTTGAAGCTTTCTTT.